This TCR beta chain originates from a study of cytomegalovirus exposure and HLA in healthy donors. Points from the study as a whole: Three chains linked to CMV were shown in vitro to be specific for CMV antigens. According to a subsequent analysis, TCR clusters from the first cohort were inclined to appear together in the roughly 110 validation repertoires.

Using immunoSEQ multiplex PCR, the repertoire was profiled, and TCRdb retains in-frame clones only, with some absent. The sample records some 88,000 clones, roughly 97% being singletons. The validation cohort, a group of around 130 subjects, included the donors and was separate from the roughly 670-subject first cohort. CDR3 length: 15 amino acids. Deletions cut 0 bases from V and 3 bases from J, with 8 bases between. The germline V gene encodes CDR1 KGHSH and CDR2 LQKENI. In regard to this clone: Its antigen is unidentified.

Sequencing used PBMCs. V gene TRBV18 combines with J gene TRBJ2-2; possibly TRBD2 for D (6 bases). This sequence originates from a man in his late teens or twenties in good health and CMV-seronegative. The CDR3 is CASSPPGGDTGELFF. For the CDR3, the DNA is TGTGCCAGCTCACCACCGGGCGGGGACACCGGGGAGCTGTTTTTT.